Each of the 5 T cell receptor beta chains below was sequenced from the same sample in a study of T cells in women clearing cervical HPV infection. The protocol was immunoSEQ multiplex PCR, while the TCRdb copy is restricted to in-frame clones and leaves out a portion. The sample data list some 30,000 clones. The sequencing sample was made of blood buffy coat. These TCRs come from a woman aged 18 to 75 with a cervical HPV16 infection that either progressed to CIN3+ or cleared (not recorded which).

Comment on this clone: Sequencing ends 3 residues short of the CDR3 end; the germline J gene provides the rest. This sequence joins TRBV12-3 or TRBV12-4 and TRBJ2-2; D is unclear. Trimming removed 6 bases at V and 1 base at J, with 9 bases between. CDR3 size: 14 residues. CDR3 bases read: TGTGCCAGCAGAATTAACAGGAACACCGGGGAG. It translates to CASRINRNTGE. The CDR3 as a whole reads CASRINRNTGELFF.

Details on this clone: The read terminates 3 residues ahead of where the CDR3 ends, so the germline J gene completes it. The V and J genes are TRBV7-9 and TRBJ1-2; 8 nucleotides align to TRBD1. The CDR3 covers 14 residues. Germline CDR1 reads SEHNR; CDR2 reads FQNEAQ (reference sequence). The CDR3 here is CASSFRDRPNDYTF. The sequenced part of the CDR3 DNA is TGTGCCAGCAGCTTCCGGGACAGGCCCAATGAC.

With respect to this clone: The CDR3 end lies 3 residues beyond the end of the read and is filled in from the germline J gene. The V gene is TRBV5-1, the J gene TRBJ2-3, with TRBD2 matching over 9 bases. This CDR3 is built from 15 residues. CDR1 is SGHRS, CDR2 YFSETQ, per germline. The V and J ends lost 4 bases and 2 bases, in that order; junction bases with no gene match: 5. The DNA read from the CDR3 is TGCGCCAGCAGCGGGTTAGCGGGGGACACAGATACG. Its translation is CASSGLAGDTDT. The entire CDR3 reads CASSGLAGDTDTQYF.

As for this clone: The read falls 3 residues short of the CDR3 end, and the missing part is taken from the germline J gene. This chain connects TRBV7-6 to TRBJ2-3; D perhaps matches TRBD1 (6 bases). The CDR3 loop spans 14 amino acids. Germline assignment: CDR1 SGHVS and CDR2 FNYEAQ. The CDR3 region is CASSLQGSAQPQYF. CDR3 DNA (partial): TGTGCCAGCAGCTTACAGGGGTCGGCTCAGCCG.

For this clone: The read ends 3 residues shy of where the CDR3 ends; the end is completed using the germline J gene. The V and J genes are TRBV5-1 and TRBJ2-3; TRBD2 matches 7 bases. Germline CDR1 SGHRS, CDR2 YFSETQ. CDR3 length: 16 residues. V gave up 4 bases and J gave up 4 bases; unmatched junction bases: 12. Partial CDR3 DNA: TGCGCCAGCAGCCCCGAACTAGCCCGGGGGGCAGATACG. Translation gives CASSPELARGADT. The CDR3 in its entirety is CASSPELARGADTQYF.